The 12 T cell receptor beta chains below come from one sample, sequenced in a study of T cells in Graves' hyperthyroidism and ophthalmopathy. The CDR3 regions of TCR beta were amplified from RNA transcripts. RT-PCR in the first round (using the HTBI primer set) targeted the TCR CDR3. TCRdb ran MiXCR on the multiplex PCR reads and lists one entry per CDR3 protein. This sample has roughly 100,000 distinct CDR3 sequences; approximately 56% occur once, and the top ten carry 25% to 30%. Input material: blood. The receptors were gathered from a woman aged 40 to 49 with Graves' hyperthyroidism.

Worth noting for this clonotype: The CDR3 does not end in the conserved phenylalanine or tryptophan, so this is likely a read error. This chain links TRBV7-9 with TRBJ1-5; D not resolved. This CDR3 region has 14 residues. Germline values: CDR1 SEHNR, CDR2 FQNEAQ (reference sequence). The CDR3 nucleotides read TGTGCCAGCAGTTTAGGCCCTGGCGATCAGCCCCAGCATTCT. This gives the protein CASSLGPGDQPQHS.

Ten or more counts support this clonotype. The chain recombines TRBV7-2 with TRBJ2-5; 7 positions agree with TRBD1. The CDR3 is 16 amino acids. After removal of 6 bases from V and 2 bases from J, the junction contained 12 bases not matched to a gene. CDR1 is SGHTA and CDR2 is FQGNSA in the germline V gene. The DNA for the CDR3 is TGTGCCAGCAGTGAATCGACAGGGATGGGGCAAGAGACCCAGTACTTC. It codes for CASSESTGMGQETQYF.

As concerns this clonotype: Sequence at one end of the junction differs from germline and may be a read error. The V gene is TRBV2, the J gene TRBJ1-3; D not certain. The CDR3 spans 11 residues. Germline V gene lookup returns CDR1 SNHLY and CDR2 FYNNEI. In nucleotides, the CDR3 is TGTCCCAGCCTCACTGGAAACACCATATATTTT. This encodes CPSLTGNTIYF.

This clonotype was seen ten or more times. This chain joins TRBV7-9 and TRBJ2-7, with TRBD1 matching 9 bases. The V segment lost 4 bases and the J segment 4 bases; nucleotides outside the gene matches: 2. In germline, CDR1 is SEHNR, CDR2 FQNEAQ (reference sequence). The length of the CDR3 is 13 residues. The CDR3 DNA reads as TGTGCCAGCAGCTCGGGGACAGGGTACGAGCAGTACTTC. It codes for CASSSGTGYEQYF.

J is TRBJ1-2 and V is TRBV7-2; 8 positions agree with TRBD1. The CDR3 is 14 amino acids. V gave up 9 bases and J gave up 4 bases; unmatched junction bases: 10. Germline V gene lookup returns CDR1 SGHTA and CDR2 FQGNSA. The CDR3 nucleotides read TGTGCCAGAGAAGAACCGGGACAGGCCTATGGCTACACCTTC. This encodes CAREEPGQAYGYTF.

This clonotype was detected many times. The chain's CDR3 is CASSFEAGGPGTQYF. CDR3 in DNA: TGTGCCAGCAGTTTTGAGGCGGGAGGCCCTGGGACCCAGTACTTC. This chain links TRBV5-6 with TRBJ2-5; TRBD2 agrees at 8 bases. Trimming at V came to 5 bases and at J to 7 bases, leaving 13 bases not matched to a gene. Germline assignment: CDR1 SGHDT and CDR2 YYEEEE. The CDR3 covers 15 residues.

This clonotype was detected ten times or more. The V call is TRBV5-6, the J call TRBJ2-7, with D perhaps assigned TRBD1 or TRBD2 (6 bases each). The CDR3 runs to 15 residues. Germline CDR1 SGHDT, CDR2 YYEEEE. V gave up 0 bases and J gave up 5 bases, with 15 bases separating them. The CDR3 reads CASSLDYREVDEQYF. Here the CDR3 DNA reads TGTGCCAGCAGCTTGGATTACAGGGAGGTGGACGAGCAGTACTTC.

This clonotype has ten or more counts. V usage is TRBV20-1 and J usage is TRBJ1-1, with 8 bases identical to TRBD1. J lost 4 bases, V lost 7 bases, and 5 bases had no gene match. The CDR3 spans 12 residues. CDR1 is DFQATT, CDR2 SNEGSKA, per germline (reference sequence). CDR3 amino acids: CSVRTGTTEAFF. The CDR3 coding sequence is TGCAGTGTCCGGACAGGGACCACTGAAGCTTTCTTT.

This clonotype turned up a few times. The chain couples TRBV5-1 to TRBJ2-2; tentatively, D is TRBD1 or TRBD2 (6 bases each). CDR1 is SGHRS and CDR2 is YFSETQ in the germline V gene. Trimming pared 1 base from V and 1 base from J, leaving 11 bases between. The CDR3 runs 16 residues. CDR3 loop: CASSLKQGLNTGELFF. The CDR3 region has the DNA TGCGCCAGCAGCTTGAAACAGGGACTGAACACCGGGGAGCTGTTTTTT.

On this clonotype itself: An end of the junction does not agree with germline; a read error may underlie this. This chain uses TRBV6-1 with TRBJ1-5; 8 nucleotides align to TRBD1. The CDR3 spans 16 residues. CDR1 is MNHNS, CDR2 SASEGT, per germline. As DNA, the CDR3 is TGTGCCATCAGTGAAGCTGACAGGGGAGGCGATCAGCCCCAGCATTTT. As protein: CAISEADRGGDQPQHF.

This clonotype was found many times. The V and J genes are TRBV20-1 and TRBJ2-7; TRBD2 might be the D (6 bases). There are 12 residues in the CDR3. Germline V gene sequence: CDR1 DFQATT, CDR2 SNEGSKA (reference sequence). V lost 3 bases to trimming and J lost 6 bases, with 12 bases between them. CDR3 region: CSASFAGREQYF. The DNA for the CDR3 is TGCAGTGCTAGCTTTGCGGGGCGCGAGCAGTACTTC.

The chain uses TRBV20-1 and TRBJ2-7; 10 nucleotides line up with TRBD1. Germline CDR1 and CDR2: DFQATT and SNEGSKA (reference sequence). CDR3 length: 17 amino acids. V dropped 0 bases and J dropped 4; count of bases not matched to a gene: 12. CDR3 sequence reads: CSARDPLDRGRGYEQYF. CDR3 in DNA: TGCAGTGCTAGAGATCCCCTCGACAGGGGGCGAGGTTACGAGCAGTACTTC.